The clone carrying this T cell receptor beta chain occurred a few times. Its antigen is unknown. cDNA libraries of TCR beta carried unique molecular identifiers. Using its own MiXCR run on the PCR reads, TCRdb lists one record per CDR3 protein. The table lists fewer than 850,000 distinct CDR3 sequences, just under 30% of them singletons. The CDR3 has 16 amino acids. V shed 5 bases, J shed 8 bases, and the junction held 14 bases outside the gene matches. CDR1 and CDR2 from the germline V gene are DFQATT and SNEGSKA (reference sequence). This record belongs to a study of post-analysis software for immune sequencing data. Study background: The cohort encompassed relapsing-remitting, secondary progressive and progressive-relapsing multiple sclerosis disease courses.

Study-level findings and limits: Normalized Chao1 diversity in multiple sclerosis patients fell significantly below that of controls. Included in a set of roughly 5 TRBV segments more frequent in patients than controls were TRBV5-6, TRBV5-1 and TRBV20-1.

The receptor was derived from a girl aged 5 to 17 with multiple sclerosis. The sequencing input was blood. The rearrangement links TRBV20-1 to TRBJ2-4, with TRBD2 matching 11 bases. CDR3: CSADTFIAGGTDIQYF. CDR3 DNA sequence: TGCAGTGCTGACACCTTCATAGCGGGAGGGACTGACATTCAGTACTTC.